These 11 T cell receptor beta chains were sequenced from one sample in a study of beta chain features in type 1 diabetes. General study points: Type 1 diabetes patients had moderately but significantly shorter TCRB CDR3s in all four CD4+ subsets.

The whole isolated RNA underwent reverse transcription, so sequencing captured expressed TCRB transcripts. Only in-frame clones appear in the TCRdb table, and some are missing; sequencing was by immunoSEQ multiplex PCR. Of about 650,000 clones in the sample, around 11% were seen once. For these TCRs, the target antigens are not known. Sequenced material: naive CD4+ T cells from blood. These receptors were taken from a man aged 25 to 40 with type 1 diabetes.

This clone was picked up a small number of times. V usage is TRBV7-9 and J usage is TRBJ2-7; 7 bases fit TRBD1. V lost 6 bases, J lost 0 bases, and 2 bases stayed unmatched. The V gene's germline CDR1 is SEHNR and CDR2 FQNEAQ (reference sequence). The CDR3 is made up of 13 amino acids. CDR3 nucleotide sequence: TGTGCCAGCAGGAGGGACAGCTCCTACGAGCAGTACTTC. This codes for CASRRDSSYEQYF.

This clone has only one observation. The chain links TRBV6-6 to TRBJ2-6, with D possibly matching TRBD1 (5 bases). Trimming pared 0 bases from V and 4 bases from J, leaving 10 bases between. This CDR3 is built from 16 residues. Germline V gives CDR1 MNHNY, CDR2 SVGAGI (reference sequence). CDR3 coding DNA: TGTGCCAGCAGTTACTCGAATTCAGGGGGGGCCAACGTCCTGACTTTC. It encodes CASSYSNSGGANVLTF.

The chain couples TRBV7-3 to TRBJ1-6; D not certain. Germline CDR1 SGHTA, CDR2 FQGTGA. The ends were cut back, 4 bases at V and 6 bases at J, with 7 bases in the middle. The CDR3 covers 13 residues. The CDR3 protein is CASSSGFNSPLHF. The DNA of the CDR3 is TGTGCCAGCAGCTCGGGATTTAATTCACCCCTCCACTTT.

V gene TRBV30 combines with J gene TRBJ2-7; weak D call: TRBD1 (6 bases). V was clipped by 5 bases and J by 3 bases, with 14 bases between them. Germline V gene data show CDR1 as GTSNPN and CDR2 as SVGIG (reference sequence). The CDR3 totals 13 residues. CDR3 sequence reads: CAWALQGSYEQYF. The CDR3 bases are TGTGCCTGGGCATTACAGGGTAGCTACGAGCAGTACTTC.

Regarding this clone: The same CDR3 also results from other DNA sequences found in this sample. The CDR3 DNA reads as TGCGCCAGCAGCCAAGGGACCGGCGACTATGGCTACACCTTC. Translation gives CASSQGTGDYGYTF. This chain uses TRBV4-3 with TRBJ1-2; the D is unclear. V was pared by 1 base and J by 3 bases, with 9 bases between. This CDR3 region has 14 residues. Looked up from germline, CDR1 is LGHNA and CDR2 is YSLEER.

The chain has TRBV7-9 and TRBJ1-5, with no clear D. Germline values: CDR1 SEHNR, CDR2 FQNEAQ (reference sequence). There are 12 residues in the CDR3. V lost 4 bases and J lost 5, with 6 bases in between. CDR3 amino acids: CASSSMHQPQHF. DNA for the CDR3: TGTGCCAGCAGCTCTATGCATCAGCCCCAGCATTTT. Looking up the rest from reference TRBV7-9 and TRBJ1-5 gives the full variable domain: DTGVSQNPRHKITKRGQNVTFRCDPISEHNRLYWYRQTLGQGPEFLTYFQNEAQLEKSRLLSDRFSAERPKGSFSTLEIQRTEQGDSAMYLCASSSMHQPQHFGDGTRLSIL.

This sequence joins TRBV29-1 and TRBJ2-5; D is uncertain. V lost 4 bases, J lost 2 bases, and 11 bases lay in between. Germline V gene lookup returns CDR1 SQVTM and CDR2 ANQGSEA. The CDR3 extends over 13 amino acids. The DNA for the CDR3 is TGCAGCGTTGTTTCGTGGCAGCAAGAGACCCAGTACTTC. As protein: CSVVSWQQETQYF. Drawing the rest from reference TRBV29-1 and TRBJ2-5, the complete variable domain is SAVISQKPSRDICQRGTSLTIQCQVDSQVTMMFWYRQQPGQSLTLIATANQGSEATYESGFVIDKFPISRPNLTFSTLTVSNMSPEDSSIYLCSVVSWQQETQYFGPGTRLLVL.

The chain joins TRBV29-1 to TRBJ2-6; D remains ambiguous. Germline V gene lookup returns CDR1 SQVTM and CDR2 ANQGSEA. CDR3 length: 13 amino acids. Trimming left V 4 bases short and J 3 bases short, with 7 bases between. CDR3 region: CSVAQSGANVLTF. CDR3 nucleotide sequence: TGCAGCGTTGCCCAGAGTGGGGCCAACGTCCTGACTTTC.

The chain couples TRBV7-3 to TRBJ1-1; a weak D match, TRBD1 (6 bases). Germline assignment: CDR1 SGHTA and CDR2 FQGTGA. The length of the CDR3 is 14 residues. V lost 5 bases to trimming and J lost 4 bases, with 14 bases between them. The CDR3 loop is CASSPGQPSTEAFF. The CDR3 nucleotides are TGTGCCAGCAGCCCCGGACAGCCTTCCACTGAAGCTTTCTTT.

The rearrangement links TRBV11-2 to TRBJ1-2; no firm D call. This CDR3 contains 15 residues. Trimming removed 6 bases from V and 5 bases from J, with 19 bases in between. Germline CDR1 is SGHAT and CDR2 is FQNNGV. For the CDR3, the DNA is TGTGCCAGCAGGATCTCCGAGGGAAGTGGGTATGGCTACACCTTC. Protein sequence: CASRISEGSGYGYTF.

The chain couples TRBV18 to TRBJ2-5; D is tentatively TRBD1 or TRBD2 (5 bases each). CDR1 and CDR2 (germline): KGHSH, LQKENI. The germline V and J ends were trimmed by 3 bases and 3 bases, with 17 bases remaining between them. CDR3 length: 16 residues. The CDR3 reads CASSPSGTYLEETQYF. In DNA, the CDR3 is TGTGCCAGCTCACCCTCTGGGACGTATTTGGAAGAGACCCAGTACTTC.